Shown below are 14 T cell receptor beta chains from a single sample sequenced in a study of blood T cell repertoires in COVID-19. Assay: immunoSEQ multiplex PCR; the TCRdb copy retains only in-frame clones and omits some. The sample has more than 85,000 clones; 75% to 80% are singletons. The sequenced sample was peripheral blood. The source of these receptors is a woman at least 80 years old with active or convalescent COVID-19.

V usage is TRBV18 and J usage is TRBJ2-5; 7 bases are a match to TRBD1. This CDR3 region has 15 residues. Germline V gene lookup returns CDR1 KGHSH and CDR2 LQKENI. Germline trimming cut 6 bases from V and 2 bases from J; bases unmatched to any gene: 9. DNA for the CDR3: TGTGCCAGCTCTAACAGACAGGGCAATCAAGAGACCCAGTACTTC. This translates into CASSNRQGNQETQYF.

The chain couples TRBV5-1 to TRBJ2-1; 7 nucleotides agree with TRBD2. The CDR3 extends over 15 amino acids. The ends lost 2 bases at V and 3 bases at J; junction bases unmatched: 5. From germline, CDR1 is SGHRS and CDR2 YFSETQ. CDR3 DNA sequence: TGCGCCAGCAGCTTACAAGCGGGGAGCTACAATGAGCAGTTCTTC. This gives the protein CASSLQAGSYNEQFF. Drawing the rest from reference TRBV5-1 and TRBJ2-1, the complete variable domain is KAGVTQTPRYLIKTRGQQVTLSCSPISGHRSVSWYQQTPGQGLQFLFEYFSETQRNKGNFPGRFSGRQFSNSRSEMNVSTLELGDSALYLCASSLQAGSYNEQFFGPGTRLTVL.

The J gene is TRBJ1-5, the V gene TRBV7-3; D gene uncertain. CDR3 length: 14 amino acids. Germline values: CDR1 SGHTA, CDR2 FQGTGA. The V gene lost 2 bases and the J gene lost 2 bases, with 7 bases spanning the gap. The CDR3 coding sequence is TGTGCCAGCAGCTTAGACTCCCGCAATCAGCCCCAGCATTTT. It codes for CASSLDSRNQPQHF.

J is TRBJ2-7 and V is TRBV28; 8 bases agree with TRBD1. The V segment lost 3 bases and the J segment 2 bases; nucleotides outside the gene matches: 3. Looked up from germline, CDR1 is MDHEN and CDR2 is SYDVKM. The CDR3 length is 14 residues. CDR3 coding DNA: TGTGCCAGCAGTTTGGACAGGGTCACCTACGAGCAGTACTTC. It codes for CASSLDRVTYEQYF.

The V call is TRBV19, the J call TRBJ1-1; possibly TRBD1 for D (6 bases). Germline CDR1 LNHDA, CDR2 SQIVND (reference sequence). V lost 5 bases, J lost 1 base, and 14 bases lay in between. The CDR3 consists of 15 residues. The CDR3 sequence: CASSPSQGWNTEAFF. The CDR3 DNA is TGTGCCAGTAGTCCCTCACAGGGATGGAACACTGAAGCTTTCTTT.

The sample holds a few counts of this clone. The chain employs TRBV10-3 and TRBJ2-3, with 8 positions matching TRBD1. This CDR3 is built from 16 residues. With V trimmed by 2 bases and J by 4 bases, 8 bases remained unmatched. Germline V gene data show CDR1 as ENHRY and CDR2 as SYGVKD. The CDR3 loop is CAISEPGGEGADTQYF. The CDR3 nucleotides read TGTGCCATCAGTGAGCCAGGGGGCGAAGGAGCAGATACGCAGTATTTT.

This chain uses TRBV6-2 or TRBV6-3 with TRBJ2-7, with a tentative D call TRBD1 (5 bases). This CDR3 contains 15 residues. CDR1 and CDR2 from the germline V gene are MNHEY and SVGEGT. V was pared by 4 bases and J by 2 bases, with 15 bases between. The chain's CDR3 is CASSSPRQHAYEQYF. In DNA form, the CDR3 reads TGTGCCAGCAGTTCTCCGAGACAGCATGCCTACGAGCAGTACTTC.

The CDR3 nucleotides are TGTGCTAGTGGTTTGGTACTCTCGTCCTATGGCTACACCTTC. It is translated as CASGLVLSSYGYTF. The rearrangement uses TRBV12-5 and TRBJ1-2; D gene ambiguous. In germline, CDR1 is LGHNT, CDR2 FRNRAP. Trimming removed 0 bases at V and 4 bases at J, with 9 bases between. This CDR3 has 14 amino acids.

The chain couples TRBV3-1 (or the pseudogene TRBV3-2) to TRBJ2-7, with 7 bases identical to TRBD1. Germline CDR1 is LGHDT and CDR2 is YNNKEL (reference sequence). The CDR3 contains 15 residues. J was trimmed by 6 bases and V by 4 bases; bases with no gene match: 12. CDR3 coding DNA: TGTGCCAGCAGCCCGACGAGGACAGGTCTGGGCGAGCAGTACTTC. Protein: CASSPTRTGLGEQYF.

A word on this clone: Sequence at one end of the junction differs from germline and may be a read error. The chain employs TRBV5-4 and TRBJ2-5; TRBD1 agrees at 8 bases. This CDR3 has 11 amino acids. From germline, CDR1 is SGHNT and CDR2 YYREEE (reference sequence). DNA for the CDR3: TGCCAGACAGGGGACCAAGAGACCCAGTACTTC. Translating gives CQTGDQETQYF.

V gene TRBV28 combines with J gene TRBJ2-7; maybe TRBD1 (5 bases). Germline loops: CDR1 MDHEN, CDR2 SYDVKM. V gave up 5 bases and J gave up 5 bases, with 13 bases separating them. This CDR3 spans 13 amino acids. This CDR3 is CASSQIRVHEQYF. The CDR3 bases are TGTGCCAGCAGTCAAATCAGGGTCCACGAGCAGTACTTC.

This sequence joins TRBV7-2 and TRBJ2-7; TRBD2 aligns across 15 bases. V lost 4 bases and J lost 5; bases outside the gene matches: 6. This CDR3 is 16 amino acids long. Germline-derived CDR1 and CDR2 are SGHTA and FQGNSA. DNA of the CDR3: TGTGCCAGCAGCTCCGGACTAGCGGGAGGGCTGAACGAGCAGTACTTC. Its translation: CASSSGLAGGLNEQYF.

This chain connects TRBV5-1 to TRBJ2-1; 8 nucleotides align to TRBD2. This CDR3 comprises 14 residues. Germline loops: CDR1 SGHRS, CDR2 YFSETQ. V was pared by 0 bases and J by 8 bases, with 4 bases of the junction left unmatched. In nucleotides, the CDR3 is TGCGCCAGCAGCTTGGTAGCGGGGTCGGATGAGCAGTTCTTC. Translation: CASSLVAGSDEQFF.

This clone was observed a few times. The chain couples TRBV28 to TRBJ1-3; D is perhaps TRBD1 (6 bases). CDR1 is MDHEN, CDR2 SYDVKM, per germline. The V and J ends lost 5 bases and 3 bases respectively, with 17 bases between them. CDR3 length: 16 amino acids. The CDR3 DNA is TGTGCCAGCAGTAGGGACACCGTAATCTTTGGAAACACCATATATTTT. Translating it yields CASSRDTVIFGNTIYF. Complete variable domain (other parts from reference TRBV28 and TRBJ1-3): DVKVTQSSRYLVKRTGEKVFLECVQDMDHENMFWYRQDPGLGLRLIYFSYDVKMKEKGDIPEGYSVSREKKERFSLILESASTNQTSMYLCASSRDTVIFGNTIYFGEGSWLTVV.